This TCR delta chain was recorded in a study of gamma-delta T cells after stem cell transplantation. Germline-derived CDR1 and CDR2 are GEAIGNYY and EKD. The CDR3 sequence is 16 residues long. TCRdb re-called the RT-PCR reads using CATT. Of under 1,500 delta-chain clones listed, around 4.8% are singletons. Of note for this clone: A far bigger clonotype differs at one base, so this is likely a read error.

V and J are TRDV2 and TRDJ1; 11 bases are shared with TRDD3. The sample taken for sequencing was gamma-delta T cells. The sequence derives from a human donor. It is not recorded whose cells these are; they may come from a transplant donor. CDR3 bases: TGTGCCTGTGGCACCGTGGGACTGGGGGATAACGGTAAACTCATCTTT. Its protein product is CACGTVGLGDNGKLIF.